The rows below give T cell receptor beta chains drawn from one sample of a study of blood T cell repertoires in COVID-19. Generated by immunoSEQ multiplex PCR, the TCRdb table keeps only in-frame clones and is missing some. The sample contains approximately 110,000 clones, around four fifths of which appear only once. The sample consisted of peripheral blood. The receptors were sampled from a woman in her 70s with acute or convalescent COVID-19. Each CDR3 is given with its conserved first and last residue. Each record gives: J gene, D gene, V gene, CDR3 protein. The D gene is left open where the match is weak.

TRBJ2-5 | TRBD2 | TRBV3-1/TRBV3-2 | CASSPLTRGVGTQYF
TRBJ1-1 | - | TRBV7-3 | CASSLESGPYTEAFF
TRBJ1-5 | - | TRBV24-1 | CATSDQPGSTYNQPQHF
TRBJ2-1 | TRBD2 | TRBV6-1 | CASSEREGLAGGHEQFF
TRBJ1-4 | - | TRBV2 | CASSGGTGEKLFF
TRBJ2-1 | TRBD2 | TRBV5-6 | CASSDSGREARNEQFF
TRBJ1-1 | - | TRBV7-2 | CASSLSSGRLTEAFF
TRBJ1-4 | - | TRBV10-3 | CAISESRGGDEKLFF
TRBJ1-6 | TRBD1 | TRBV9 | CASSPQGENSPLHF
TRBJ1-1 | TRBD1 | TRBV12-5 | CASGLGTGWGTEAFF
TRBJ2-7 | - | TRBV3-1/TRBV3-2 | CASSQDLQGSREQYF
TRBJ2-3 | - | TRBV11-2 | CASSLDLTDTQYF
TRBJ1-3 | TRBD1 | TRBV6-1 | CASREDRGSGNTIYF
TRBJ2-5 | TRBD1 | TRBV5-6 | CASSFGQGVRGETQYF
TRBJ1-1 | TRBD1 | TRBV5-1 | CASSLEVQGGGTEAFF
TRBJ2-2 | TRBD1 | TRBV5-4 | CASSLGGSQGDTGELFF
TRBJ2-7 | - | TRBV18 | CASSPGGVDEQYF
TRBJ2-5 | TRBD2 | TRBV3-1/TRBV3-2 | CASSLRSGGAKETQYF
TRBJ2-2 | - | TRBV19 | CASSIGAGGELFF
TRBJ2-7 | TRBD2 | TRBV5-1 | CASSSVAGGSGEQYF
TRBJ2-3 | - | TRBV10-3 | CAISDGSGVGGDTQYF
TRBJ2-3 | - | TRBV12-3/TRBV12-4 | CASSFGIPDTQYF
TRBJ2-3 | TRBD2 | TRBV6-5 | CASSWTVAGGRDTQYF
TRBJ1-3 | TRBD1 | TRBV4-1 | CASSRDRSSGNTIYF